This entry describes one TCR beta chain. What it recognizes is unknown. The record originates from a study of vaccination effects on CD4 cells after COVID-19. Study-wide results and limits: Vaccine- and infection-induced clones showed marked clonal contraction late following vaccination.

Trimming stripped 7 bases from V and 7 bases from J, with 14 bases between. CDR1 is MNHEY, CDR2 SVGAGI, per germline. There are 14 residues in the CDR3. The protocol was immunoSEQ multiplex PCR, while the TCRdb copy is restricted to in-frame clones and leaves out a portion. The sample lists roughly 50,000 clones, roughly 80% occurring once. ViraFEST expansion of antigen-specific CD4+ T cells with viral peptide pools preceded sequencing. Researchers isolated CD4+ T cells once around 11 days of culture had elapsed. Vaccine recipients, nucleocapsid antibody negative, had no prior SARS-CoV-2 infection. It was on days 3 and 7 that half the medium was replaced with IL-2 medium.

This chain uses TRBV6-5 with TRBJ1-6, with a tentative D call TRBD1 (5 bases). Sample: CD4+ T cells from PBMCs cultured with HCoV-229E spike peptides, taken before COVID-19 vaccination. This TCR derives from a human donor who received a COVID-19 vaccine. Written as DNA, the CDR3 is TGTGCCAGCAACCAGGGTTTGATAAATTCACCCCTCCACTTT. Translating gives CASNQGLINSPLHF.